This T cell receptor beta chain originates from a study of blood T cell repertoires in COVID-19. For the study at large: T cells, B-cell-depleted T cells, or PBMCs supplied cDNA or gDNA.

Sequencing used immunoSEQ multiplex PCR; TCRdb keeps in-frame clones, though not all of them. This table holds 250,000 to 350,000 clones, around 89% found once. Germline V gene lookup returns CDR1 SQVTM and CDR2 ANQGSEA. Trimming removed 4 bases from V and 1 base from J, with 13 bases in between. The CDR3 is made up of 15 amino acids. V is TRBV29-1 and J is TRBJ2-2; weak D call: TRBD1 (6 bases). Sequencing input: peripheral blood. The clonotype originates from a woman aged 45-65 years with COVID-19, enrolled during active disease. CDR3 sequence: CSVVVGQRNTGELFF. The CDR3 DNA sequence: TGCAGCGTTGTCGTCGGACAGAGGAACACCGGGGAGCTGTTTTTT.